This T cell receptor beta chain appears in the sequencing data of a study of cytomegalovirus exposure and HLA in healthy donors. Study-wide results and limits: With high specificity and sensitivity, the classifier reportedly diagnosed cytomegalovirus status. A later analysis showed HLA-associated TCR beta chains outstripping equally common others in clonal expansion.

This clone was observed a few times. Its target is unknown. V shed 7 bases and J shed 8 bases, with 14 bases lying between them. Germline V CDR1 and CDR2: MNHNS, SASEGT. The CDR3 is made up of 12 amino acids. Primers for the PCR totalled 60 Vbeta and 13 Jbeta. TCRdb keeps only in-frame clones here, not all; method: immunoSEQ multiplex PCR. The sample records some 150,000 clones, about 76% being singletons. Material: PBMCs. This receptor was identified in a woman aged 40 to 50 in good health and CMV-seronegative. The chain joins TRBV6-1 to TRBJ1-1; a possible D gene is TRBD1 (6 bases). CDR3 in amino acids: CASNREGGEAFF. CDR3 nucleotides: TGTGCCAGCAATAGAGAAGGGGGAGAAGCTTTCTTT.